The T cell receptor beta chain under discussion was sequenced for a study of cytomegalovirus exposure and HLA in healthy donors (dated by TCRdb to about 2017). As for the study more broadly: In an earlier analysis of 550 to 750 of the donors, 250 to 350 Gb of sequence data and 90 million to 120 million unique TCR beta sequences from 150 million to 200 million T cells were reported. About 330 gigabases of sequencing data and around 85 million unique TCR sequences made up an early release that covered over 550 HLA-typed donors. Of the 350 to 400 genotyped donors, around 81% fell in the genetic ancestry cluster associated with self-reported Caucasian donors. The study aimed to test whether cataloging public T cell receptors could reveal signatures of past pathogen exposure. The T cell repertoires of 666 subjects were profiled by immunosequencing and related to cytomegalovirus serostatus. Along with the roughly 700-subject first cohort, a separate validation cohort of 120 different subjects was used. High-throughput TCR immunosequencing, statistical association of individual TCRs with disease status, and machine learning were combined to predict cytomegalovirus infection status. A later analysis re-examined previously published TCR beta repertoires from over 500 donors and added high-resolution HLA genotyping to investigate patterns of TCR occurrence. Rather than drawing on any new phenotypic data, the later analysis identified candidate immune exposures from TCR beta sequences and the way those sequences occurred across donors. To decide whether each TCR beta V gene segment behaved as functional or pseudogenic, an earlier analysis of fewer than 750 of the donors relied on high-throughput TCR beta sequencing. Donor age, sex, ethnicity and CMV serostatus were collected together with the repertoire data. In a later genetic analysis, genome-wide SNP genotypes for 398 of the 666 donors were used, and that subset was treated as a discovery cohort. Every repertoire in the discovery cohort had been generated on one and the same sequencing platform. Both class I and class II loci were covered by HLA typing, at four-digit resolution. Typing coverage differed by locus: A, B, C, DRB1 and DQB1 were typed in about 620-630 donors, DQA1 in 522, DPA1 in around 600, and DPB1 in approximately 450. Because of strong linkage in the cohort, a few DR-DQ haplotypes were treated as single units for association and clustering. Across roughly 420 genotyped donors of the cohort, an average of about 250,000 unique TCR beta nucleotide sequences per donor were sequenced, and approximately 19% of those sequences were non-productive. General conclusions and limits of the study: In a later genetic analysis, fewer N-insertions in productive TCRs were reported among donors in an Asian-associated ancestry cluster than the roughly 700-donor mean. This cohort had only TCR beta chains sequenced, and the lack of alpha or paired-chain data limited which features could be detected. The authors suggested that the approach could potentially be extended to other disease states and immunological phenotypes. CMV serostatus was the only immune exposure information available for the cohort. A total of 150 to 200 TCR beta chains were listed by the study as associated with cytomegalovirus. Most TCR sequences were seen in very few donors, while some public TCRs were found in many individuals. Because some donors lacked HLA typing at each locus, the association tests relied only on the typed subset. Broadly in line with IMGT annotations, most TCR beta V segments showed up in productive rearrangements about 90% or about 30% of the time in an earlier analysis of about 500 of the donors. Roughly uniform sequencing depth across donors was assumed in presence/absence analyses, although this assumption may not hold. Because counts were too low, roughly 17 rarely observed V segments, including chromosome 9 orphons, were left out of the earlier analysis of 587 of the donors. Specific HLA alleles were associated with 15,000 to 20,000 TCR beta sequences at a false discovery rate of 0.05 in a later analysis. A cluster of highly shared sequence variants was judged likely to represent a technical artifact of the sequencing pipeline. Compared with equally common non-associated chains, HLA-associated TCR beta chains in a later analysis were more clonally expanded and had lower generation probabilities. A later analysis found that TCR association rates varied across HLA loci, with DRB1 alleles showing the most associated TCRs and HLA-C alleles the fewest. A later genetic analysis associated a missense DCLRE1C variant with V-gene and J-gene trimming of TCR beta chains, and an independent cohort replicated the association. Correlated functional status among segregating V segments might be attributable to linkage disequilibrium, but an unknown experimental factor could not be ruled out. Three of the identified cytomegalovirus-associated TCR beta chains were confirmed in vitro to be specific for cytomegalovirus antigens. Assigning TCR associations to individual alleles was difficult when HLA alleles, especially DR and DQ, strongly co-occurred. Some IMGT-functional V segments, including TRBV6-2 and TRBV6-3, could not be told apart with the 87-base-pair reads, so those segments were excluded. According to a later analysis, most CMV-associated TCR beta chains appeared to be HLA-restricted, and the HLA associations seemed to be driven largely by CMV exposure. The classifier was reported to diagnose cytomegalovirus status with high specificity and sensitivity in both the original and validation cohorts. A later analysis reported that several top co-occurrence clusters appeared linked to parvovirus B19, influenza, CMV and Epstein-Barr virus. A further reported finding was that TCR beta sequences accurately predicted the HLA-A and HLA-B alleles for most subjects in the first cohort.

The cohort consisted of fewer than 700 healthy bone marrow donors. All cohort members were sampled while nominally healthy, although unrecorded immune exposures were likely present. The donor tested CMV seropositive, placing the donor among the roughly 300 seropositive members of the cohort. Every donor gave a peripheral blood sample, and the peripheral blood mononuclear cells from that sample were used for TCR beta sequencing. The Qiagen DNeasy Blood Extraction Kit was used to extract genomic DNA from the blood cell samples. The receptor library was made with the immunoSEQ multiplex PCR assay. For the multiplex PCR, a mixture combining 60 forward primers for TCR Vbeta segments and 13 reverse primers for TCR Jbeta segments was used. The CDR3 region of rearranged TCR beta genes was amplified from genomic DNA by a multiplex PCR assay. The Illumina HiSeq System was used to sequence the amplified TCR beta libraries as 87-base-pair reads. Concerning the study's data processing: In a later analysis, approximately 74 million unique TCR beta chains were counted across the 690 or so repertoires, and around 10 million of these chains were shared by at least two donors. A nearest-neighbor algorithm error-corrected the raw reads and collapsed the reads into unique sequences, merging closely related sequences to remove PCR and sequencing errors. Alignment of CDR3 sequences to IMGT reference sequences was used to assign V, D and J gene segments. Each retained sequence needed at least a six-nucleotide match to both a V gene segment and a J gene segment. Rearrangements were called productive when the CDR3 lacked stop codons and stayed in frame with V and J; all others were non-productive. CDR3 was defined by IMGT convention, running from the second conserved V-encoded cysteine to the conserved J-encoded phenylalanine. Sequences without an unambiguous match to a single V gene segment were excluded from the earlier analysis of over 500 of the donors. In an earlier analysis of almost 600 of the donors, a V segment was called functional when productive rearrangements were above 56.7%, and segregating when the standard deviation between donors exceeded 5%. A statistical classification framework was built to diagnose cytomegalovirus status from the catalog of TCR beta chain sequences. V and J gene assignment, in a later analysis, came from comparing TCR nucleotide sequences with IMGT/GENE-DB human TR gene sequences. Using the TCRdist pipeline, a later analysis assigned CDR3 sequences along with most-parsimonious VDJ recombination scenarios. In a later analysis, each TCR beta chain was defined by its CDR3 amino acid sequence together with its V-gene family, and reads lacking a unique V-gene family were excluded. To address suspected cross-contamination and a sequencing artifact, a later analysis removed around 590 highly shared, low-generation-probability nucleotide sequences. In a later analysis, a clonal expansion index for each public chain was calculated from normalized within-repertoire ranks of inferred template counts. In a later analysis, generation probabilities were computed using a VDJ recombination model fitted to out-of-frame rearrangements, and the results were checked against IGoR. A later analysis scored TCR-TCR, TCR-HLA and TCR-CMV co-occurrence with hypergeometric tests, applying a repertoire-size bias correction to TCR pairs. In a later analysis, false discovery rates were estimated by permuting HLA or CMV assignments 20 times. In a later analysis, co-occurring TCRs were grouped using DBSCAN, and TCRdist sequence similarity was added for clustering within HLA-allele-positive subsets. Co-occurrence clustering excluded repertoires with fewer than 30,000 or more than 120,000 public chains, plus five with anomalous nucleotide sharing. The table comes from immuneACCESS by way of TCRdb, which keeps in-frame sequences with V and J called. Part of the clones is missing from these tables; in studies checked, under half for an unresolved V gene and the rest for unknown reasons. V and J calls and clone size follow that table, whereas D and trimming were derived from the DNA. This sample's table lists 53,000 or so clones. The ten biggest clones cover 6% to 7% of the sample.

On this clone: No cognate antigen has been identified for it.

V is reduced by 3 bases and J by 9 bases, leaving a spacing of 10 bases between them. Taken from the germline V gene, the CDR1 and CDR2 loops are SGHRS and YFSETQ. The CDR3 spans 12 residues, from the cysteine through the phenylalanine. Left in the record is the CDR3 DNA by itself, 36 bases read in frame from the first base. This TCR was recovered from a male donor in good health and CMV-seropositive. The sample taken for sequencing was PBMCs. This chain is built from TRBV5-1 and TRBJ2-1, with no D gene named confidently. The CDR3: CASSYSVGEQFF. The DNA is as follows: TGCGCCAGCAGCTATTCGGTCGGTGAGCAGTTCTTC.